This paragraph reports one TCR beta chain. CDR3 size: 14 residues. Germline V lookup: CDR1 SEHNR, CDR2 FQNEAQ (reference sequence). Trimming left V 5 bases short and J 7 bases short, with 17 bases between. This record comes from a study of blood T cell repertoires in COVID-19. The assay was immunoSEQ multiplex PCR, and TCRdb's table has in-frame clones only and misses some. This table has fewer than 200,000 clones, approximately 86% appearing once. The TCR sequence derives from a woman in her fifties or sixties who had recovered from COVID-19. Material for sequencing was peripheral blood. The chain uses TRBV7-9 and TRBJ1-2, with D possibly being TRBD1 (6 bases). As DNA, the CDR3 is TGTGCCAGCAGCGTGAACAGGGTCGGTTCTGGCTACACCTTC. It translates to CASSVNRVGSGYTF.